One and the same sample provided the 21 T cell receptor beta chains below, sequenced in a study of CD8 T cells in ankylosing spondylitis. Study-wide results and limits: Seemingly characteristic of ankylosing spondylitis blood was a TCR beta motif consisting of about 8 highly homologous variants.

No antigen has been identified for these receptors. TCRdb reprocessed the 5' RACE reads via MiXCR and lists one record per CDR3 protein. The sample lists almost 400,000 distinct CDR3 sequences; 20% to 25% were seen once. The sample taken for sequencing was blood, either unsorted or a sorted T cell fraction (not recorded which). These receptors came from a male donor with ankylosing spondylitis.

This rearrangement joins TRBV9 to TRBJ2-1; 7 bases are shared with TRBD2. This CDR3 comprises 14 residues. The V gene end was trimmed by 4 bases and the J gene end by 5 bases; junction bases not matched to a gene: 6. The germline V gene has CDR1 SGDLS and CDR2 YYNGEE. The chain's CDR3 is CASSSGVAHNEQFF. The DNA of the CDR3 is TGTGCCAGCAGCAGCGGGGTGGCTCACAATGAGCAGTTCTTC. The full variable domain, with the rest looked up from reference TRBV9 and TRBJ2-1, is DSGVTQTPKHLITATGQRVTLRCSPRSGDLSVYWYQQSLDQGLQFLIQYYNGEERAKGNILERFSAQQFPDLHSELNLSSLELGDSALYFCASSSGVAHNEQFFGPGTRLTVL.

This clonotype was seen more than once but under ten times. This chain links TRBV10-3 with TRBJ2-5, with TRBD2 matching 8 bases. The CDR3 covers 16 residues. V trimming: 6 bases; J trimming: 3 bases; junction bases outside the gene matches: 12. Germline V CDR1 and CDR2: ENHRY, SYGVKD. CDR3 in amino acids: CAISPFIGRGKETQYF. The CDR3 bases are TGTGCCATCAGCCCCTTTATCGGGAGGGGGAAAGAGACCCAGTACTTC.

This clonotype was counted a few times. The chain's CDR3 is CASSEGGDDYGYTF. The DNA for the CDR3 is TGTGCCAGCAGTGAAGGTGGGGACGACTATGGCTACACCTTC. The chain employs TRBV2 and TRBJ1-2; tentative D call: TRBD1 (5 bases). Germline V gives CDR1 SNHLY, CDR2 FYNNEI. The CDR3 consists of 14 residues. Trimming removed 1 base from V and 3 bases from J, with 9 bases in between. Full variable domain (remainder filled in from reference TRBV2 and TRBJ1-2): EPEVTQTPSHQVTQMGQEVILRCVPISNHLYFYWYRQILGQKVEFLVSFYNNEISEKSEIFDDQFSVERPDGSNFTLKIRSTKLEDSAMYFCASSEGGDDYGYTFGSGTRLTVV.

The chain links TRBV10-3 to TRBJ2-6; D perhaps matches TRBD1 (6 bases). The CDR3 extends over 15 amino acids. The V end lost 8 bases, the J end lost 4 bases, and 15 bases lay between the germline ends. Germline V lookup: CDR1 ENHRY, CDR2 SYGVKD. The CDR3 DNA reads as TGTGCCATCGGGGAACAGGGCTCGGGGGCCAACGTCCTGACTTTC. Protein: CAIGEQGSGANVLTF.

J is TRBJ2-7 and V is TRBV5-1, with 9 bases matching TRBD1. CDR1 and CDR2 from the germline V gene are SGHRS and YFSETQ. The CDR3 runs to 16 residues. V lost 4 bases and J lost 5; bases outside the gene matches: 13. The CDR3 bases are TGCGCCAGCAGCCAGGGATGGGGGACAGGGTTGAACGAGCAGTACTTC. Amino acid sequence: CASSQGWGTGLNEQYF.

CDR3 sequence (DNA): TGTGCCAGCAGCCTCCAAGGCCACACCGGGGAGCTGTTTTTT. This gives the protein CASSLQGHTGELFF. The chain combines TRBV4-2 with TRBJ2-2; D is unresolved. The V gene's germline CDR1 is LGHNA and CDR2 YNFKEQ. The CDR3 has 14 amino acids. The V gene lost 4 bases and the J gene lost 3 bases, with 9 bases spanning the gap.

This clonotype was detected a few times. The chain is built from TRBV15 and TRBJ2-1; 9 nucleotides align to TRBD2. V was clipped by 1 base and J by 4 bases; unmatched bases: 2. The CDR3 runs 15 residues. Germline CDR1 and CDR2: LNHNV and YYDKDF (reference sequence). CDR3 DNA: TGTGCCACCAGCAGAGGACTAGCGGATTACAATGAGCAGTTCTTC. This encodes CATSRGLADYNEQFF.

The CDR3 here is CASSQARPGELFF. CDR3 coding DNA: TGTGCCAGCAGCCAAGCACGTCCCGGGGAGCTGTTTTTT. The chain joins TRBV3-1 to TRBJ2-2; D is uncertain. Germline CDR1 and CDR2: LGHDT and YNNKEL (reference sequence). Trimming removed 1 base from V and 6 bases from J, with 6 bases in between. The CDR3 extends over 13 amino acids.

Only a few counts were recorded for this clonotype. The chain carries TRBV7-8 and TRBJ2-1, with 7 bases that match TRBD2. Trimming at V came to 0 bases and at J to 12 bases, leaving 26 bases not matched to a gene. The CDR3 has 20 amino acids. The V gene's germline CDR1 is SGHVS and CDR2 FQNEAQ. CDR3 nucleotide sequence: TGTGCCAGCAGCTTAGCCTTCGGGGCCCAAGCCCTCCCTAGCTCGGGGGGGCAGTTCTTC. It codes for CASSLAFGAQALPSSGGQFF.

The chain carries TRBV11-3 and TRBJ1-1, with D perhaps matching TRBD1 (5 bases). This CDR3 is 12 amino acids long. Germline V gene sequence: CDR1 SGHNT, CDR2 YENEEA. Trimming left V 5 bases short and J 8 bases short, with 12 bases between. The CDR3 loop is CASSTRVGEAFF. In DNA, the CDR3 is TGTGCCAGCAGCACCAGGGTCGGCGAAGCTTTCTTT.

This clonotype was seen a handful of times. V is TRBV4-2 and J is TRBJ1-5; D not resolved. V was pared by 0 bases and J by 3 bases, with 9 bases between. Germline V gene data show CDR1 as LGHNA and CDR2 as YNFKEQ. The CDR3 sequence is 15 residues long. CDR3 coding DNA: TGTGCCAGCAGCCAAGATGGCAAATACAATCAGCCCCAGCATTTT. Protein: CASSQDGKYNQPQHF.

This clonotype was observed a few times. The chain has TRBV27 and TRBJ2-3; TRBD2 matches at 9 bases. CDR3 length: 17 residues. In germline, CDR1 is MNHEY, CDR2 SMNVEV (reference sequence). Trimming cost V 2 bases and J 4 bases; bases outside gene matches: 10. This CDR3 is CASSLSRGRAFADTQYF. DNA for the CDR3: TGTGCCAGCAGTTTAAGTCGCGGGAGGGCCTTTGCAGATACGCAGTATTTT.

This clonotype was seen more than once but under ten times. This chain joins TRBV25-1 and TRBJ1-6, with 7 nucleotides matching TRBD1. This CDR3 has 14 amino acids. CDR1 is MGHDK and CDR2 is SYGVNS in the germline V gene. V gave up 7 bases and J gave up 6 bases; unmatched junction bases: 6. Written as DNA, the CDR3 is TGTGCCAGCAACCCCGGGACAGCTAATTCACCCCTCCACTTT. Translated: CASNPGTANSPLHF. The full variable domain, its missing parts supplied by reference TRBV25-1 and TRBJ1-6, is EADIYQTPRYLVIGTGKKITLECSQTMGHDKMYWYQQDPGMELHLIHYSYGVNSTEKGDLSSESTVSRIRTEHFPLTLESARPSHTSQYLCASNPGTANSPLHFGNGTRLTVT.

A few counts support this clonotype. The J gene is TRBJ2-3, the V gene TRBV5-1; maybe TRBD2 (7 bases). V was clipped by 9 bases and J by 4 bases, with 24 bases between them. Looked up from germline, CDR1 is SGHRS and CDR2 is YFSETQ. The CDR3 is made up of 16 amino acids. CDR3 loop: CATNRGGGSVADTQYF. CDR3 DNA sequence: TGCGCCACCAATCGTGGGGGCGGGAGTGTCGCAGATACGCAGTATTTT. The whole variable domain, remainder taken from reference TRBV5-1 and TRBJ2-3, is KAGVTQTPRYLIKTRGQQVTLSCSPISGHRSVSWYQQTPGQGLQFLFEYFSETQRNKGNFPGRFSGRQFSNSRSEMNVSTLELGDSALYLCATNRGGGSVADTQYFGPGTRLTVL.

Only a few counts were recorded for this clonotype. The chain employs TRBV12-3 or TRBV12-4 and TRBJ2-5; 11 bases fit TRBD2. After removal of 5 bases from V and 4 bases from J, the junction contained 6 bases not matched to a gene. The CDR3 has 15 amino acids. The chain's CDR3 is CASSKLAGDGETQYF. CDR3 bases: TGTGCCAGCAGTAAACTAGCGGGAGATGGAGAGACCCAGTACTTC.

The chain links TRBV5-1 to TRBJ1-1; 7 positions match TRBD1. The V gene's germline CDR1 is SGHRS and CDR2 YFSETQ. V lost 4 bases to trimming and J lost 4 bases; unmatched junction nucleotides: 10. The CDR3 covers 15 residues. This chain's CDR3 is CASSLTSGQITEAFF. CDR3 DNA sequence: TGCGCCAGCAGCCTCACTTCGGGACAGATCACTGAAGCTTTCTTT.

The chain is built from TRBV9 and TRBJ2-7; 9 positions match TRBD2. CDR1 is SGDLS and CDR2 is YYNGEE in the germline V gene. Germline trimming cut 2 bases from V and 7 bases from J; bases unmatched to any gene: 7. The CDR3 spans 14 residues. This CDR3 is CASSVRGGGSEQYF. The CDR3 nucleotides read TGTGCCAGCAGCGTCCGCGGGGGGGGGTCGGAGCAGTACTTC.

This clonotype was recorded many times. The rearrangement uses TRBV7-9 and TRBJ2-7; D is undetermined. Germline CDR1 reads SEHNR; CDR2 reads FQNEAQ (reference sequence). CDR3 length equals 13 residues. V dropped 3 bases and J dropped 1 base, with 7 bases sitting between them. This CDR3 is CASSFLGSYEQYF. CDR3 nucleotides: TGTGCCAGCAGCTTCCTTGGGTCCTACGAGCAGTACTTC. The full variable domain, its missing parts supplied by reference TRBV7-9 and TRBJ2-7, is DTGVSQNPRHKITKRGQNVTFRCDPISEHNRLYWYRQTLGQGPEFLTYFQNEAQLEKSRLLSDRFSAERPKGSFSTLEIQRTEQGDSAMYLCASSFLGSYEQYFGPGTRLTVT.

The CDR3 is CASSQVIDRPQHF. CDR3 bases: TGTGCCAGCAGCCAAGTTATCGACAGGCCCCAGCATTTT. The chain couples TRBV4-2 to TRBJ1-5; possibly TRBD1 for D (5 bases). The CDR3 sequence is 13 residues long. CDR1 is LGHNA and CDR2 is YNFKEQ in the germline V gene. Trimming left V 1 base short and J 9 bases short, with 10 bases between.

This chain links TRBV7-3 with TRBJ2-1; TRBD2 is a possible D gene (6 bases). Germline-derived CDR1 and CDR2 are SGHTA and FQGTGA. The CDR3 has 14 amino acids. V lost 2 bases and J lost 8, with 13 bases in between. CDR3: CASSLDGASDEQFF. DNA of the CDR3: TGTGCCAGCAGCTTAGATGGGGCTAGCGATGAGCAGTTCTTC.

This sequence joins TRBV6-5 and TRBJ2-3; the D is unclear. The CDR3 has 14 amino acids. Trimming removed 4 bases from V and 1 base from J, with 9 bases in between. CDR1 is MNHEY, CDR2 SVGAGI, per germline. This CDR3 is CASSSWTRTDTQYF. Written as DNA, the CDR3 is TGTGCCAGCAGTTCCTGGACCCGCACAGATACGCAGTATTTT.